This TCR beta chain was sequenced in a study of T-cell memory formation after mild COVID-19. One entry per CDR3 protein results from TCRdb running MiXCR on the 5' RACE reads. The data show about 350,000 distinct CDR3 sequences, roughly 13% seen once. Germline-derived CDR1 and CDR2 are SEHNR and FQNEAQ (reference sequence). This CDR3 contains 18 residues. With V trimmed by 5 bases and J by 11 bases, 17 bases remained unmatched. Sample: PBMCs or a T cell subset sorted from them (not recorded which). This chain joins TRBV7-9 and TRBJ2-1; 14 nucleotides agree with TRBD2. This receptor was taken from a man aged 18 to 29 who had mild COVID-19 (a few samples of this study predate the infection). Cell type and time point are not known. The CDR3 region has the DNA TGTGCCAGCAGCCCCGGGACTAGCGGGGGACCTGTGACAGGGAAGCAGTTCTTC. It codes for CASSPGTSGGPVTGKQFF.